The 6 T cell receptor delta chains below come from one sample, sequenced in a study of γδ T cells in repeated Plasmodium falciparum infection. TCRdb reprocessed the multiplex PCR reads using CATT. Of tens of thousands of delta-chain clones in the sample, roughly 1.8% are singletons; the top ten hold approximately 15%. Flow sorting of PBMC yielded separate Vgamma9/Vdelta2+ and Vdelta2-negative gammadelta T cell populations for bulk repertoire analysis. Sequences were obtained from gamma-delta T cells from blood. The source is a pool of human donors (malaria-infected and uninfected, not separated).

This clone was observed a handful of times. For this DNA, TCRdb reports the protein of a much larger clone, which diverges at residue 11, most likely from a read error; the protein presented here is translated directly from the DNA. The CDR3 DNA sequence: TGTGCTCTTGGGCATACGATGGAGTACTGGGAGATACCCTGCCCTGTTCATAAACTCATCTTT. Its protein is CALGHTMEYWEIPCPVHKLIF. The chain has TRDV1 and TRDJ1, with a tentative D call TRDD3 (6 bases). CDR3 length: 21 residues. The V gene lost 5 bases and the J gene lost 6 bases, with 37 bases spanning the gap. Looked up from germline, CDR1 is TSWWSYY and CDR2 is QGS.

A few counts support this clone. The protein in TCRdb stems from a much larger clone and differs at residue 15 from this DNA's translation, likely a read error; here the protein is translated from the DNA. The chain joins TRDV2 to TRDJ3; TRDD3 matches at 7 bases. Germline V gene data show CDR1 as GEAIGNYY and CDR2 as EKD. The CDR3 loop spans 18 amino acids. CDR3 DNA sequence: TGTGCCTGTGACACCGGGGGATTTAGCTCCTGGGACACCCGAAAGATGTTTTTC. This encodes CACDTGGFSSWDTRKMFF.

On this clone: A read error likely explains why the TCRdb protein, taken from a much larger clone, differs from this DNA's translation at residue 14; the protein shown is translated from the DNA. This sequence joins TRDV2 and TRDJ1; 7 bases align to TRDD3. Assignment of the J gene here rests on matching the DNA to germline, because TCRdb gives none. Germline CDR1 reads GEAIGNYY; CDR2 reads EKD. The CDR3 covers 18 residues. The chain's CDR3 is CACDTLGLLGTHTNKLIF. The CDR3 nucleotides read TGTGCCTGTGACACCCTGGGTTTACTGGGGACGCACACCAATAAACTCATCTTT.

Comment on this clone: Given a far larger clone just one base away, this is likely a sequencing read error. The same CDR3 also results from other DNA sequences found in this sample. The gene calls are TRDV1 and TRDJ1; 10 bases are shared with TRDD3. CDR3 length: 22 residues. J gave up 2 bases and V 1 base, and 22 bases lay outside the gene matches. Germline CDR1 and CDR2: TSWWSYY and QGS. CDR3: CALGEPTGITGGYAAGTDKLIF. The CDR3 coding sequence is TGTGCTCTTGGGGAACCTACGGGGATTACCGGGGGATACGCAGCGGGGACCGATAAACTCATCTTT.

This clone was recorded at least ten times. A far larger clone differs by one base, so this is likely a read error. Distinct nucleotide sequences in the sample also encode this CDR3. This rearrangement joins TRDV2 to TRDJ1, with D possibly being TRDD2 (5 bases). The CDR3 spans 15 residues. Germline loops: CDR1 GEAIGNYY, CDR2 EKD. The CDR3 loop reads CACDSAPPYTDKLIF. In DNA, the CDR3 is TGTGCCTGTGACTCCGCCCCCCCCTACACCGATAAGCTCATCTTT.

The table lists this clone with a few counts. TCRdb's listed protein matches a much larger clone and diverges from this DNA's translation at residue 16, likely through a read error; the protein shown comes from the DNA. This rearrangement joins TRDV2 to TRDJ3; TRDD3 matches at 8 bases. TCRdb leaves out the J gene; it was filled in here by matching the DNA to germline. Germline V gives CDR1 GEAIGNYY, CDR2 EKD. This CDR3 region has 22 residues. The CDR3 spells CACDSGAFTGGPSSWNTRQMFF. DNA of the CDR3: TGTGCCTGTGACTCCGGCGCGTTTACTGGGGGCCCGAGCTCCTGGAACACCCGACAGATGTTTTTC.